The rows below give T cell receptor beta chains drawn from one sample of a study of cytomegalovirus exposure and HLA in healthy donors. Using immunoSEQ multiplex PCR, the repertoire was profiled, and TCRdb retains in-frame clones only, with some absent. The sample holds some 310,000 clones, approximately 91% seen once. Sequenced material: PBMCs. The origin of the receptors is a man aged 25-45 years in good health and CMV-seronegative. Each CDR3 is given with its conserved first and last residue. A D gene is named only where the DNA matches it firmly. Part of the rows lack a size; the others show once, few, many or a class for expanded clones.

TRBV5-5	.	.	TRBJ1-2	TGTGCCAGCAGCCCCCAACAGACACAGAACTATGGCTACACCTTC	CASSPQQTQNYGYTF
TRBV29-1	once	.	TRBJ2-1	TGCAGCGCCCTTGATGGGGGCCACAATGAGCAGTTCTTC	CSALDGGHNEQFF
TRBV7-2	.	.	TRBJ2-7	TGTGCCAGCAGCTTAAGGGCGGACAGCCTCTACGAGCAGTACTTC	CASSLRADSLYEQYF
TRBV14	.	TRBD2	TRBJ2-1	TGTGCCAGCAGCCACCGCCTGACTAGCGGGTTCAATGAGCAGTTCTTC	CASSHRLTSGFNEQFF
TRBV6-6	.	.	TRBJ1-1	TGTGCCAGCAGTTACTTCGTCAGGAACACTGAAGCTTTCTTT	CASSYFVRNTEAFF
TRBV9	once	.	TRBJ1-2	TGTGCCAGCAGCGCCTCTACAGGGACGACCTATGGCTACACCTTC	CASSASTGTTYGYTF
TRBV6-5	.	.	TRBJ2-3	TGTGCCAGCAGTTACTGGAACGGGGATACGCAGTATTTT	CASSYWNGDTQYF
TRBV27	.	.	TRBJ1-1	TGTGCCAGCAGTTTTCTGGGCCTAATGAACACTGAAGCTTTCTTT	CASSFLGLMNTEAFF
TRBV5-6	.	TRBD2	TRBJ2-3	TGTGCCAGCAGCGCCCGACTAGCGGGGGGTGGGGCAGATACGCAGTATTTT	CASSARLAGGGADTQYF
TRBV6-5	.	TRBD1	TRBJ1-6	TGTGCCAGCAGGCCGGACAGGTCCTATAATTCACCCCTCCACTTT	CASRPDRSYNSPLHF
TRBV6-5	.	TRBD1	TRBJ2-5	TGTGCCAGCAGTTACCCAGGGGGTGGAGAGACCCAGTACTTC	CASSYPGGGETQYF
TRBV18	.	TRBD1	TRBJ1-1	TGTGCCAGCTCACCACTATCAGGGGGGAACACTGAAGCTTTCTTT	CASSPLSGGNTEAFF
TRBV11-2	.	TRBD1	TRBJ2-2	TGTGCCAGCAGCTCCCCGGACAGGGCCGGGGAGCTGTTTTTT	CASSSPDRAGELFF
TRBV7-9	.	TRBD2	TRBJ2-5	TGTGCCAGCAGCTTAACTAGCGGGGGGTTCCAAGAGACCCAGTACTTC	CASSLTSGGFQETQYF
TRBV27	.	.	TRBJ2-1	TGTGCCAGCAGCCTTCGACAGACCGTACATGTTAATAACAATGAGCAGTTCTTC	CASSLRQTVHVNNNEQFF
TRBV27	.	TRBD1	TRBJ2-7	TGTGCCAGCAGGGGACAGGGGGAGCAGCAGTACTTC	CASRGQGEQQYF
TRBV6-5	.	.	TRBJ1-1	TGTGCCAGCAGTGGCCGCATCGAGGGCACTGAAGCTTTCTTT	CASSGRIEGTEAFF
TRBV19	.	.	TRBJ2-5	TGTGCCAGTAGTATAGGGGCGCAAGAGACCCAGTACTTC	CASSIGAQETQYF
TRBV19	.	TRBD2	TRBJ2-7	TGTGCCAGTAGTATAACCCCCAGCGGGGCCTACGAGCAGTACTTC	CASSITPSGAYEQYF
TRBV5-6	.	TRBD1	TRBJ2-7	TGTGCCAGCAGCTTGAGGACAGGGGGCGCGCCCTACGAGCAGTACTTC	CASSLRTGGAPYEQYF
TRBV11-3	.	TRBD2	TRBJ2-1	TGTGCCAGCAGCCCGCGGGGGGGAGATTACAATGAGCAGTTCTTC	CASSPRGGDYNEQFF
TRBV4-1	.	.	TRBJ1-1	TGCGCCAGCAGCCAGTATGAATATAGCGGGACTGAAGCTTTCTTT	CASSQYEYSGTEAFF
TRBV7-2	.	.	TRBJ1-3	TGTGCCAGCAGCTTAGCGGGCAGGGGCTACTCTGGAAACACCATATATTTT	CASSLAGRGYSGNTIYF